This T cell receptor (beta chain) stems from a study of T cells in Graves' hyperthyroidism and ophthalmopathy. The sample holds many counts of this clonotype. The TCR beta CDR3 regions underwent amplification using RNA transcripts as the source. HTBI primers were used for first-round RT-PCR of the TCR CDR3. TCRdb re-derived calls from the multiplex PCR reads in MiXCR, one entry per CDR3 protein. The table shows about 350,000 distinct CDR3 sequences, with under 20% occurring only once. V lost 0 bases and J lost 3, with 9 bases in between. Germline loops: CDR1 SGDLS, CDR2 YYNGEE. The CDR3 sequence is 15 residues long. Diagnostic decisions used clinical symptoms, serum thyroxine and TRAb, thyroid ultrasound and orbital computed tomography.

Sequencing was carried out using blood. The sequence was obtained from a woman aged 18-35 years with Graves' hyperthyroidism. The chain couples TRBV9 to TRBJ2-2; weak D call: TRBD2 (5 bases). The CDR3 DNA sequence: TGTGCCAGCAGCGTAGAAGGAGCGGACACCGGGGAGCTGTTTTTT. Translated, it gives CASSVEGADTGELFF.